The T cell receptor beta chain under discussion was sequenced for a study of cytomegalovirus exposure and HLA in healthy donors. Findings and caveats of the study: Earlier analysis looked at TCR beta V segments, and most were productive about 90% or about 30% of the time. Usually a TCR sequence was rare, but some public TCRs were found in many donors.

The CDR3 runs to 18 residues. Germline CDR1 and CDR2: MDHEN and SYDVKM. Trimming took 2 bases from V and 0 from J, leaving 16 bases between them. 60 Vbeta and 13 Jbeta primers were used in PCR. Clones were read by immunoSEQ multiplex PCR, and TCRdb kept only the in-frame ones, dropping some. This sample has some 130,000 clones; around 78% occur once, and the top ten carry approximately 1.7%. The count of this clone is one. The antigen remains unidentified. Sampled while nominally healthy, donors likely had unrecorded immune exposures. Material for sequencing was PBMCs. This chain links TRBV28 with TRBJ1-4, with a tentative D call TRBD1 (5 bases). The TCR sequence derives from a woman aged 40-49 years in good health and CMV-seronegative. CDR3 loop: CASSLVMGLGATNEKLFF. For the CDR3, the DNA is TGTGCCAGCAGTTTAGTGATGGGACTGGGAGCAACTAATGAAAAACTGTTTTTT. The whole variable domain, filled in from reference TRBV28 and TRBJ1-4, reads DVKVTQSSRYLVKRTGEKVFLECVQDMDHENMFWYRQDPGLGLRLIYFSYDVKMKEKGDIPEGYSVSREKKERFSLILESASTNQTSMYLCASSLVMGLGATNEKLFFGSGTQLSVL.